Each of the 14 T cell receptor beta chains below was sequenced from the same sample in a study of blood T cell repertoires in COVID-19. Clones were sequenced by immunoSEQ multiplex PCR, and TCRdb holds only the in-frame ones, with some missing. This table holds over 85,000 clones, around 87% found once. The sequencing sample was made of peripheral blood. These receptors were obtained from a human donor with acute or convalescent COVID-19. The donor label of this sample is uncertain.

The chain joins TRBV6-5 to TRBJ1-1; tentatively, D is TRBD1 (5 bases). V lost 0 bases and J 4 bases, leaving 12 bases between the germline ends. The CDR3 length is 15 residues. Germline V gene lookup returns CDR1 MNHEY and CDR2 SVGAGI. CDR3 loop: CASSYSRQSTTEAFF. The CDR3 nucleotides read TGTGCCAGCAGTTACTCGAGACAGTCTACCACTGAAGCTTTCTTT.

Note on this clone: Its ends do not fully match the called genes, so a read error is possible. The chain is built from TRBV6-5 and TRBJ2-7, with a possible D match to TRBD2 (6 bases). The CDR3 extends over 12 amino acids. The germline V gene encodes CDR1 MNHEY and CDR2 SVGAGI. Here the CDR3 reads CASRGFNYEQYF. In DNA form, the CDR3 reads TGCGCCTCACGGGGGTTCAACTACGAGCAGTACTTC.

The chain is built from TRBV14 and TRBJ1-6, with TRBD1 matching 7 bases. CDR1 and CDR2 (germline): SGHDN, FVKESK. CDR3 length: 14 amino acids. The J segment lost 10 bases and the V segment lost 5 bases, leaving 8 bases of the junction unmatched. The CDR3 region has the DNA TGTGCCAGCAGCTTCCGACAGGGAACATCACCCCTCCACTTT. Its translation: CASSFRQGTSPLHF.

V usage is TRBV5-1 and J usage is TRBJ1-6; D remains unclear. CDR1 SGHRS and CDR2 YFSETQ come from the germline V gene. V was trimmed by 4 bases and J by 0 bases, leaving 14 bases between them. CDR3 length equals 17 residues. The CDR3 DNA reads TGCGCCAGCAGCCGGACTGGGTTGAGCTCCTATAATTCACCCCTCCACTTT. As protein: CASSRTGLSSYNSPLHF.

This clone was counted between two and nine times. The chain recombines TRBV19 with TRBJ1-1, with D possibly matching TRBD1 (6 bases). CDR3 length equals 17 residues. Trimming removed 1 base from V and 5 bases from J, with 20 bases in between. Germline CDR1 and CDR2: LNHDA and SQIVND (reference sequence). The CDR3 region has the DNA TGTGCCAGTAGTATAGGCAGGGGCGGATTCCCGAGGACTGAAGCTTTCTTT. It translates to CASSIGRGGFPRTEAFF.

This clone was found a few times. The chain carries TRBV20-1 and TRBJ1-5; 8 nucleotides line up with TRBD1. This CDR3 region has 14 residues. V dropped 3 bases and J dropped 5; count of bases not matched to a gene: 6. The germline CDR1 and CDR2 sequences are DFQATT and SNEGSKA (reference sequence). CDR3: CSASQGARDQPQHF. The DNA for the CDR3 is TGCAGTGCTAGTCAGGGGGCGAGAGATCAGCCCCAGCATTTT.

The rearrangement joins TRBV11-2 to TRBJ2-7; weak D call: TRBD1 (6 bases). The CDR3 runs 13 residues. Germline V gives CDR1 SGHAT, CDR2 FQNNGV. The V and J ends lost 10 bases and 7 bases respectively, with 20 bases between them. The CDR3, as DNA: TGTGCCACTAAACAGGGAGCAATGAGGGAGCAGTACTTC. This encodes CATKQGAMREQYF.

This chain uses TRBV7-9 with TRBJ2-5; TRBD2 might be the D (5 bases). With 1 base removed from V and 3 bases from J, the gap between germline ends came to 15 bases. Germline V gives CDR1 SEHNR, CDR2 FQNEAQ (reference sequence). The CDR3 is made up of 16 amino acids. The CDR3 sequence is CASSLDLRGREETQYF. The CDR3 bases are TGTGCCAGCAGCTTAGACCTCCGAGGGAGAGAAGAGACCCAGTACTTC. The full variable domain, in which reference TRBV7-9 and TRBJ2-5 provide the parts outside the CDR3, is DTGVSQNPRHKITKRGQNVTFRCDPISEHNRLYWYRQTLGQGPEFLTYFQNEAQLEKSRLLSDRFSAERPKGSFSTLEIQRTEQGDSAMYLCASSLDLRGREETQYFGPGTRLLVL.

This clone was seen only once. The V gene is TRBV14, the J gene TRBJ2-5; no clear D. V lost 3 bases, J lost 1 base, and 9 bases lay in between. Germline V gene data show CDR1 as SGHDN and CDR2 as FVKESK. The CDR3 runs 14 residues. The CDR3 DNA reads as TGTGCCAGCAGCCAGAGGATAATCCAAGAGACCCAGTACTTC. Protein product: CASSQRIIQETQYF.

The V gene is TRBV28, the J gene TRBJ1-2; no clear D. V gave up 2 bases and J gave up 4 bases, with 11 bases separating them. CDR3 size: 14 residues. Germline lookup yields CDR1 MDHEN and CDR2 SYDVKM. CDR3 coding DNA: TGTGCCAGCAGTTTACCTAGTCGGAGCTATGGCTACACCTTC. Its protein is CASSLPSRSYGYTF.

This chain connects TRBV19 to TRBJ2-2; 12 bases agree with TRBD2. The CDR3 loop spans 17 amino acids. Germline lookup yields CDR1 LNHDA and CDR2 SQIVND (reference sequence). Trimming took 5 bases from V and 7 from J; bases not matched to a gene: 11. The CDR3 sequence is CASSLFLAGGPHGELFF. DNA for the CDR3: TGTGCCAGTAGTCTCTTTCTAGCGGGGGGGCCCCACGGGGAGCTGTTTTTT.

The rearrangement links TRBV7-2 to TRBJ2-7; D may be TRBD1 (6 bases). V lost 7 bases and J lost 3, with 16 bases in between. This CDR3 has 14 residues. The germline gives CDR1 SGHTA, CDR2 FQGNSA. The CDR3 coding sequence is TGTGCCAGCACCTCGACAGGTGGTCTCTACGAGCAGTACTTC. Translated: CASTSTGGLYEQYF.

This chain links TRBV11-2 with TRBJ1-2; the D is unclear. The CDR3 loop spans 14 amino acids. V lost 2 bases and J 3 bases, leaving 10 bases between the germline ends. Germline V gene data show CDR1 as SGHAT and CDR2 as FQNNGV. In DNA, the CDR3 is TGTGCCAGCAGCTTATCCCAGGTTTACTATGGCTACACCTTC. Protein product: CASSLSQVYYGYTF.

The genes are TRBV7-3 and TRBJ1-1; 7 positions agree with TRBD1. The germline CDR1 and CDR2 sequences are SGHTA and FQGTGA. V gave up 5 bases and J gave up 6 bases; unmatched junction bases: 9. The CDR3 runs 14 residues. The CDR3 sequence is CASSPRQGSAEAFF. Here the CDR3 DNA reads TGTGCCAGCAGCCCTAGACAGGGTTCGGCTGAAGCTTTCTTT.